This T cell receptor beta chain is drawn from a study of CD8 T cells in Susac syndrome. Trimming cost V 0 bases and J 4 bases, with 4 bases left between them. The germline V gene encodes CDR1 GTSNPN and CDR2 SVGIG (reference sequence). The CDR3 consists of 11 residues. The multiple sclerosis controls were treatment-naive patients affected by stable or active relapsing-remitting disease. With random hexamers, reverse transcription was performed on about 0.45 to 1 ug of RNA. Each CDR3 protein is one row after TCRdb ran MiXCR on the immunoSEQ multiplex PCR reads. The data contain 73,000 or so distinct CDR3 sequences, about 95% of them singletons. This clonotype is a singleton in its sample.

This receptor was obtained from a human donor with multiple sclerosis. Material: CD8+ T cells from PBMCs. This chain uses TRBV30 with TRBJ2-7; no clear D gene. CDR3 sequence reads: CAWSVGYEQYF. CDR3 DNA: TGTGCCTGGAGTGTGGGGTACGAGCAGTACTTC.